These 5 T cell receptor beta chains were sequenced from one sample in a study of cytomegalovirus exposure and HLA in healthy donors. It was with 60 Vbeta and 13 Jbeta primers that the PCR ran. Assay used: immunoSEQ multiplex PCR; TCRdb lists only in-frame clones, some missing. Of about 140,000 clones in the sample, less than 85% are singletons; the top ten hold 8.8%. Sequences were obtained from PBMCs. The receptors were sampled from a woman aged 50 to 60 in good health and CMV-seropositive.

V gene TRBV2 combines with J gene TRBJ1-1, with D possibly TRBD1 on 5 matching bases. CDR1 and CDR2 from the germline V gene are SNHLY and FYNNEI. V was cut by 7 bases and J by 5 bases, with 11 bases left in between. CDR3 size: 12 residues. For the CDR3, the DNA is TGTGCCAGCACTGCGGGGGTAACTGAAGCTTTCTTT. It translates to CASTAGVTEAFF.

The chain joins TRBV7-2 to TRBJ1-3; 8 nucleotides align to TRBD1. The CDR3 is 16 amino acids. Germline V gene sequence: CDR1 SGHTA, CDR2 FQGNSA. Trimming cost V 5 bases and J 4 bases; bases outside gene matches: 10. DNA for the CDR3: TGTGCCAGCAGCCCCCACCAGACAGGGGACGGAAACACCATATATTTT. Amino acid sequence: CASSPHQTGDGNTIYF.

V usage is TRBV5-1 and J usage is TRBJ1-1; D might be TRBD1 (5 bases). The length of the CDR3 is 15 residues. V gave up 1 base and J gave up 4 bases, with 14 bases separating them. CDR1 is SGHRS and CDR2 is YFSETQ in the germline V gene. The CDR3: CASSLSGRVATEAFF. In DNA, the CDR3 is TGCGCCAGCAGCTTGAGTGGCAGGGTTGCCACTGAAGCTTTCTTT.

CDR3 DNA: TGTGCCAGCAGTGGGTCCCTTGGACAGGGTGTAGGCTACACCTTC. Translating gives CASSGSLGQGVGYTF. The chain links TRBV2 to TRBJ1-2; 8 positions match TRBD1. Germline V lookup: CDR1 SNHLY, CDR2 FYNNEI. CDR3 length: 15 residues. V lost 4 bases, J lost 8 bases, and 12 bases stayed unmatched.

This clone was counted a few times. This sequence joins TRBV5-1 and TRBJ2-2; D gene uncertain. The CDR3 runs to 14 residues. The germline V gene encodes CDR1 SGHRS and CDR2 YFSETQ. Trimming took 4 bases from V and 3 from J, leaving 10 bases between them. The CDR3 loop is CASSLGVDTGELFF. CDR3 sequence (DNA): TGCGCCAGCAGCCTCGGAGTTGACACCGGGGAGCTGTTTTTT. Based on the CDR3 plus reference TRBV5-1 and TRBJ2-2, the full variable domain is KAGVTQTPRYLIKTRGQQVTLSCSPISGHRSVSWYQQTPGQGLQFLFEYFSETQRNKGNFPGRFSGRQFSNSRSEMNVSTLELGDSALYLCASSLGVDTGELFFGEGSRLTVL.